These 30 T cell receptor beta chains came from one sample sequenced in a study of T cell responses to AZD1222 COVID-19 vaccine. Sequenced by immunoSEQ multiplex PCR; TCRdb stores in-frame clones only, minus some. This sample carries 95,000 to 150,000 clones, approximately 85% of them seen once, and the ten largest clones take 3.5% to 5.5%. Sequenced here: peripheral blood, sampled 28 days after the second AZD1222 dose. These receptors came from an adult who received the AZD1222 COVID-19 vaccine.

The rearrangement uses TRBV4-2 and TRBJ2-3; TRBD1 agrees at 11 bases. This CDR3 contains 18 residues. Germline CDR1 and CDR2: LGHNA and YNFKEQ. V was clipped by 0 bases and J by 3 bases; unmatched bases: 8. The CDR3 DNA reads TGTGCCAGCAGCCAAGAGTTAGGGACAGGGGGTCGAACAGATACGCAGTATTTT. It yields the protein CASSQELGTGGRTDTQYF.

The V call is TRBV6-2 or TRBV6-3, the J call TRBJ1-1, with D possibly being TRBD1 (5 bases). This CDR3 is 14 amino acids long. Germline V gives CDR1 MNHEY, CDR2 SVGEGT. V was pared by 2 bases and J by 2 bases, with 9 bases between. As DNA, the CDR3 is TGTGCCAGCAGTTACAGACAGATTAACACTGAAGCTTTCTTT. It codes for CASSYRQINTEAFF.

The rearrangement joins TRBV2 to TRBJ1-5; no firm D call. The V end was cut by 1 base, the J end by 5 bases, with 9 bases between. CDR1 SNHLY and CDR2 FYNNEI come from the germline V gene. The CDR3 extends over 14 amino acids. The CDR3 is CASSEVLADQPQHF. The CDR3 region has the DNA TGTGCCAGCAGTGAAGTGTTGGCAGATCAGCCCCAGCATTTT.

The V and J genes are TRBV28 and TRBJ1-1; unclear D gene. CDR3 length: 14 amino acids. The V gene's germline CDR1 is MDHEN and CDR2 SYDVKM. V shed 5 bases and J shed 0 bases, with 10 bases lying between them. This CDR3 is CASSTPTVNTEAFF. Written as DNA, the CDR3 is TGTGCCAGCAGTACCCCAACGGTGAACACTGAAGCTTTCTTT.

The chain employs TRBV7-9 and TRBJ2-1, with D tentatively TRBD2 (6 bases). Trimming took 5 bases from V and 4 from J, leaving 12 bases between them. The CDR3 is 14 amino acids. Per germline, CDR1 SEHNR and CDR2 FQNEAQ (reference sequence). This CDR3 is CASSHSGTYNEQFF. As DNA, the CDR3 is TGTGCCAGCAGCCATAGCGGAACATACAATGAGCAGTTCTTC.

This clone was detected once. The chain links TRBV5-1 to TRBJ2-5; D possibly corresponds to TRBD2 (5 bases). Per the germline V gene, CDR1 is SGHRS and CDR2 is YFSETQ. This CDR3 spans 14 amino acids. The V gene lost 4 bases and the J gene lost 7 bases, with 17 bases spanning the gap. The CDR3 here is CASSPNGDAGTQYF. The CDR3 nucleotides are TGCGCCAGCAGCCCGAACGGGGATGCCGGGACCCAGTACTTC.

The gene calls are TRBV6-6 and TRBJ1-1; the D is unclear. The CDR3 loop spans 11 amino acids. Germline assignment: CDR1 MNHNY and CDR2 SVGAGI (reference sequence). Deletions cut 1 base from V and 6 bases from J, with 3 bases between. CDR3 region: CASSYFPEAFF. The CDR3 DNA follows: TGTGCCAGCAGTTACTTCCCTGAAGCTTTCTTT.

The chain couples TRBV3-1 (or the pseudogene TRBV3-2) to TRBJ1-3, with D possibly being TRBD1 (6 bases). The CDR3 sequence is 14 residues long. CDR1 is LGHDT and CDR2 is YNNKEL in the germline V gene (reference sequence). Trimming cost V 3 bases and J 4 bases, with 10 bases left between them. The CDR3 bases are TGTGCCAGCAGCCAGGAGGGGGGAGGAAACACCATATATTTT. It encodes CASSQEGGGNTIYF.

The genes are TRBV11-3 and TRBJ1-1, with unresolved D. The CDR3 length is 13 residues. Germline V gene data show CDR1 as SGHNT and CDR2 as YENEEA. The V and J ends lost 3 bases and 1 base respectively, with 6 bases between them. CDR3 protein: CASSFSSNTEAFF. Written as DNA, the CDR3 is TGTGCCAGCAGCTTCTCGTCGAACACTGAAGCTTTCTTT.

The chain couples TRBV4-1 to TRBJ2-7; 14 nucleotides line up with TRBD2. CDR1 is MGHRA, CDR2 YSYEKL, per germline. The CDR3 sequence is 16 residues long. The trim removed 4 bases at V and 3 bases at J, leaving 5 bases unmatched. The CDR3: CASSLGTSGGNYEQYF. In DNA, the CDR3 is TGCGCCAGCAGCCTCGGGACTAGCGGGGGTAACTACGAGCAGTACTTC.

The rearrangement links TRBV24-1 to TRBJ1-1, with D possibly being TRBD1 (5 bases). The CDR3 is 13 residues long. Between the trimmed V and J ends, which lost 7 bases and 0 bases, there was a span of 8 bases. Germline lookup yields CDR1 KGHDR and CDR2 SFDVKD. As DNA, the CDR3 is TGTGCCACCAGGGGGCCCATGAACACTGAAGCTTTCTTT. Translated: CATRGPMNTEAFF.

The gene calls are TRBV6-5 and TRBJ1-1; 9 positions match TRBD1. CDR1 is MNHEY and CDR2 is SVGAGI in the germline V gene. V shed 6 bases and J 10 bases; nucleotides not matched to a gene: 15. CDR3 length equals 15 residues. The CDR3 spells CASRDRPDRGYRAFF. The CDR3 bases are TGTGCCAGCAGGGATAGACCCGACAGGGGGTATCGAGCTTTCTTT.

The chain couples TRBV7-2 to TRBJ2-1; TRBD2 might be the D (6 bases). In germline, CDR1 is SGHTA, CDR2 FQGNSA. V was clipped by 3 bases and J by 5 bases, with 11 bases between them. The CDR3 totals 14 residues. CDR3 loop: CASSFGGAHNEQFF. CDR3 in DNA: TGTGCCAGCAGCTTTGGCGGGGCCCACAATGAGCAGTTCTTC.

The chain combines TRBV5-1 with TRBJ2-5; D may correspond to TRBD1 or TRBD2 (5 bases each). Germline-derived CDR1 and CDR2 are SGHRS and YFSETQ. This CDR3 is built from 15 residues. V lost 0 bases and J lost 5, with 14 bases in between. For the CDR3, the DNA is TGCGCCAGCAGCTTGGCCAGTGGGGGTTGGGAGACCCAGTACTTC. This sequence encodes CASSLASGGWETQYF.

V is TRBV5-5 and J is TRBJ1-5, with D unclear. Germline-derived CDR1 and CDR2 are SGHKS and YYEKEE (reference sequence). There are 14 residues in the CDR3. V lost 1 base and J lost 4, with 9 bases in between. CDR3 amino acids: CASSLSEINQPQHF. DNA of the CDR3: TGTGCCAGCAGCTTGAGTGAGATTAATCAGCCCCAGCATTTT.

The chain carries TRBV10-3 and TRBJ1-5, with unresolved D. The CDR3 extends over 14 amino acids. CDR1 and CDR2 (germline): ENHRY, SYGVKD. With 5 bases removed from V and 1 base from J, the gap between germline ends came to 9 bases. In nucleotides, the CDR3 is TGTGCCATCAGTCCCATAGACAGCAATCAGCCCCAGCATTTT. Translating it yields CAISPIDSNQPQHF.

DNA for the CDR3: TGTGCCAGCAGTGAACCGGGACAGCAGTTCCACGAGCAGTACTTC. Its protein is CASSEPGQQFHEQYF. The gene calls are TRBV6-1 and TRBJ2-7, with TRBD1 matching 7 bases. This CDR3 is 15 amino acids long. V lost 2 bases to trimming and J lost 5 bases; unmatched junction nucleotides: 9. In germline, CDR1 is MNHNS, CDR2 SASEGT.

CDR3 protein: CASSPGGGGKPQHF. CDR3 in DNA: TGTGCCAGCAGTCCAGGGGGTGGAGGTAAACCCCAGCATTTT. The chain employs TRBV6-5 and TRBJ1-5, with 7 bases aligning to TRBD1. The J segment lost 10 bases and the V segment lost 5 bases, leaving 11 bases of the junction unmatched. The CDR3 consists of 14 residues. From germline, CDR1 is MNHEY and CDR2 SVGAGI.

The chain combines TRBV6-5 with TRBJ1-2; TRBD1 aligns across 7 bases. CDR1 and CDR2 from the germline V gene are MNHEY and SVGAGI. The CDR3 loop spans 12 amino acids. The ends lost 10 bases at V and 4 bases at J; junction bases unmatched: 6. This CDR3 reads CAIREGAYGYTF. CDR3 DNA: TGTGCCATTCGAGAGGGGGCCTATGGCTACACCTTC.

The gene calls are TRBV7-9 and TRBJ1-2; D is unresolved. Germline V gene data show CDR1 as SEHNR and CDR2 as FQNEAQ (reference sequence). Trimming pared 5 bases from V and 8 bases from J, leaving 12 bases between. The CDR3 is 12 residues long. The CDR3 here is CASSPYVHGYTF. Written as DNA, the CDR3 is TGTGCCAGCAGCCCCTACGTCCACGGCTACACCTTC. The full variable domain, rest sourced from reference TRBV7-9 and TRBJ1-2, is DTGVSQNPRHKITKRGQNVTFRCDPISEHNRLYWYRQTLGQGPEFLTYFQNEAQLEKSRLLSDRFSAERPKGSFSTLEIQRTEQGDSAMYLCASSPYVHGYTFGSGTRLTVV.

Here the CDR3 reads CASSLAINYGYTF. In DNA form, the CDR3 reads TGCGCCAGCAGCTTGGCGATTAACTATGGCTACACCTTC. This chain connects TRBV5-1 to TRBJ1-2; D unresolved. CDR1 and CDR2 (germline): SGHRS, YFSETQ. The CDR3 extends over 13 amino acids. V was clipped by 0 bases and J by 1 base, with 4 bases between them.

This rearrangement joins TRBV19 to TRBJ1-5, with 8 bases aligning to TRBD1. This CDR3 is 18 amino acids long. V lost 3 bases and J lost 6; bases outside the gene matches: 16. CDR1 and CDR2 (germline): LNHDA, SQIVND (reference sequence). The CDR3 nucleotides are TGTGCCAGTAGTATCTCCCGGACAGGGTATCGGTTTGGTCAGCCCCAGCATTTT. This codes for CASSISRTGYRFGQPQHF.

V usage is TRBV20-1 and J usage is TRBJ2-7; D perhaps matches TRBD1 (6 bases). The V gene's germline CDR1 is DFQATT and CDR2 SNEGSKA (reference sequence). There are 11 residues in the CDR3. Trimming took 6 bases from V and 4 from J, leaving 10 bases between them. DNA of the CDR3: TGCAGTGCAACACAGGGTTACGAGCAGTACTTC. Translating it yields CSATQGYEQYF.

The sample holds a few counts of this clone. The chain uses TRBV2 and TRBJ2-7; D might be TRBD1 (6 bases). Per germline, CDR1 SNHLY and CDR2 FYNNEI. V was trimmed by 6 bases and J by 2 bases, leaving 14 bases between them. This CDR3 comprises 14 residues. Here the CDR3 DNA reads TGTGCCAGCAGCCGGACAGAACCTCCCTACGAGCAGTACTTC. This translates into CASSRTEPPYEQYF. The variable domain in full, completed from reference TRBV2 and TRBJ2-7, reads EPEVTQTPSHQVTQMGQEVILRCVPISNHLYFYWYRQILGQKVEFLVSFYNNEISEKSEIFDDQFSVERPDGSNFTLKIRSTKLEDSAMYFCASSRTEPPYEQYFGPGTRLTVT.

This clone was counted only a few times. CDR3 nucleotides: TGTGCCAGTAGTATCCTGACAGTTATGAACACTGAAGCTTTCTTT. This gives the protein CASSILTVMNTEAFF. The chain recombines TRBV19 with TRBJ1-1, with a weak D call TRBD1 (5 bases). Between the trimmed V and J ends, which lost 3 bases and 0 bases, there was a span of 11 bases. The CDR3 covers 15 residues. The germline CDR1 and CDR2 sequences are LNHDA and SQIVND (reference sequence).

The chain uses TRBV5-1 and TRBJ1-4; D ambiguous. V was shortened by 1 base and J by 4 bases, with 11 bases between the two germline ends. The germline CDR1 and CDR2 sequences are SGHRS and YFSETQ. The CDR3 covers 15 residues. CDR3 loop: CASSLFGELNEKLFF. For the CDR3, the DNA is TGCGCCAGCAGCTTGTTTGGGGAGCTTAATGAAAAACTGTTTTTT.

The rearrangement joins TRBV7-2 to TRBJ2-5; a weak D match, TRBD1 (5 bases). The germline CDR1 and CDR2 sequences are SGHTA and FQGNSA. The CDR3 loop spans 14 amino acids. Trimming shortened V by 5 bases and J by 7 bases, and 17 bases separated the two germline ends. The CDR3 sequence is CASSRQTDAGTQYF. The CDR3 region has the DNA TGTGCCAGCAGCCGTCAGACAGACGCAGGGACCCAGTACTTC.

V is TRBV19 and J is TRBJ2-2; a weak D match, TRBD1 (6 bases). The CDR3 is 14 residues long. The ends were cut back, 4 bases at V and 7 bases at J, with 13 bases in the middle. Looked up from germline, CDR1 is LNHDA and CDR2 is SQIVND (reference sequence). CDR3 sequence reads: CASSKPGDSGELFF. Here the CDR3 DNA reads TGTGCCAGTAGTAAACCAGGGGATAGCGGGGAGCTGTTTTTT.

V is TRBV5-4 and J is TRBJ1-4, with D tentatively TRBD1 (5 bases). Trimming took 0 bases from V and 5 from J, leaving 5 bases between them. Germline CDR1 and CDR2: SGHNT and YYREEE (reference sequence). The CDR3 has 13 amino acids. Here the CDR3 DNA reads TGTGCCAGCAGCTTGGGACAGAATGAAAAACTGTTTTTT. This encodes CASSLGQNEKLFF. Together with reference TRBV5-4 and TRBJ1-4, the CDR3 gives the full variable domain: ETGVTQSPTHLIKTRGQQVTLRCSSQSGHNTVSWYQQALGQGPQFIFQYYREEENGRGNFPPRFSGLQFPNYSSELNVNALELDDSALYLCASSLGQNEKLFFGSGTQLSVL.

This sequence joins TRBV10-1 and TRBJ2-1, with TRBD2 matching 7 bases. Germline V lookup: CDR1 WNHNN, CDR2 SYGVQD (reference sequence). This CDR3 is built from 14 residues. V lost 4 bases to trimming and J lost 3 bases; unmatched junction nucleotides: 3. The CDR3 DNA is TGCGCCAGCAGTGGCGGCGGGGGCTACAATGAGCAGTTCTTC. Its protein is CASSGGGGYNEQFF.